This T cell receptor beta chain was sequenced for a study of T cell repertoires in cytomegalovirus infection. TCRdb ran MiXCR on the reads and lists one entry per CDR3 protein. The sample contains roughly 78,000 distinct CDR3 sequences, around 37% of which appear only once. On this clonotype itself: No antigen is known for it.

The input for sequencing was CD8+ T cells from cultured PBMCs, taken from culture after CMV antigen stimulation. The source is a human donor in good health (CMV status not recorded). Some clones in this sample may be carry-over from other donors' samples.

The DNA of the CDR3 is TGTGCCAGCAGTTTATCCGGGAGCTATGGCTACACCTTC. Residues: CASSLSGSYGYTF. The V gene is TRBV27, the J gene TRBJ1-2; D ambiguous. The germline V gene encodes CDR1 MNHEY and CDR2 SMNVEV (reference sequence). The germline V and J ends were trimmed by 0 bases and 4 bases, with 6 bases remaining between them. The CDR3 is made up of 13 amino acids.